Shown below are 20 T cell receptor beta chains from a single sample sequenced in a study of OX40 agonist ivuxolimab in advanced cancers. Method: immunoSEQ multiplex PCR; TCRdb's copy keeps in-frame clones and lacks some. Among tens of thousands of clones listed, 80% to 90% were seen once. Sequenced material: CD4+ or CD8+ T cells sorted from blood, taken in a trial of the OX40 agonist ivuxolimab. Receptor source: an adult with an advanced solid tumor such as melanoma, head and neck, liver or kidney cancer.

The rearrangement links TRBV7-2 to TRBJ2-1, with D perhaps matching TRBD2 (6 bases). V lost 5 bases, J lost 10 bases, and 15 bases lay in between. The CDR3 loop spans 13 amino acids. Germline values: CDR1 SGHTA, CDR2 FQGNSA. CDR3 loop: CASSNPGGNEQFF. CDR3 sequence (DNA): TGTGCCAGCAGCAATCCTGGAGGGAACGAGCAGTTCTTC.

This sequence joins TRBV6-1 and TRBJ2-2; tentative D call: TRBD2 (5 bases). Germline V gene sequence: CDR1 MNHNS, CDR2 SASEGT. The germline V and J ends were trimmed by 4 bases and 4 bases, with 16 bases remaining between them. This CDR3 region has 16 residues. DNA for the CDR3: TGTGCCAGCAGTGGCGGCAGAGGGAGCGGCACCGGGGAGCTGTTTTTT. Protein: CASSGGRGSGTGELFF.

V and J are TRBV6-1 and TRBJ2-5; D is undetermined. Germline V gene sequence: CDR1 MNHNS, CDR2 SASEGT. The CDR3 contains 13 residues. V lost 7 bases and J 1 base, leaving 10 bases between the germline ends. Written as DNA, the CDR3 is TGTGCCAGCATTAGGGCCCTCCAAGAGACCCAGTACTTC. Protein sequence: CASIRALQETQYF.

In its sample, this clone was seen a few times. The chain combines TRBV5-1 with TRBJ2-3, with unresolved D. From germline, CDR1 is SGHRS and CDR2 YFSETQ. This CDR3 contains 14 residues. Trimming pared 0 bases from V and 0 bases from J, leaving 5 bases between. CDR3: CASSLEGSTDTQYF. The CDR3, as DNA: TGCGCCAGCAGCTTGGAAGGGAGCACAGATACGCAGTATTTT.

This sequence joins TRBV7-9 and TRBJ1-5; no firm D call. CDR1 is SEHNR and CDR2 is FQNEAQ in the germline V gene (reference sequence). Trimming removed 5 bases from V and 7 bases from J, with 9 bases in between. This CDR3 has 12 amino acids. DNA of the CDR3: TGTGCCAGCAGCACAATTGGGCAGCCCCAGCATTTT. It yields the protein CASSTIGQPQHF. Supplemented by reference TRBV7-9 and TRBJ1-5, the full variable domain reads DTGVSQNPRHKITKRGQNVTFRCDPISEHNRLYWYRQTLGQGPEFLTYFQNEAQLEKSRLLSDRFSAERPKGSFSTLEIQRTEQGDSAMYLCASSTIGQPQHFGDGTRLSIL.

This clone has just a few counts. One end of the junction fails to match germline, which may point to a read error. V usage is TRBV7-7 and J usage is TRBJ1-3; no firm D call. CDR1 and CDR2 from the germline V gene are SSHAT and FNYEAQ (reference sequence). The CDR3 runs 13 residues. In nucleotides, the CDR3 is TGTGCTAGCAGCCGGACGTGGGGAAACACCATATATTTT. This sequence encodes CASSRTWGNTIYF.

The genes are TRBV9 and TRBJ2-1; D is unclear. Germline values: CDR1 SGDLS, CDR2 YYNGEE. CDR3 length: 15 amino acids. V was shortened by 0 bases and J by 4 bases, with 11 bases between the two germline ends. The CDR3 loop is CASSVGPPEYNEQFF. Here the CDR3 DNA reads TGTGCCAGCAGCGTAGGTCCCCCCGAATACAATGAGCAGTTCTTC.

This clone was recorded a few times. One end of the junction fails to match germline, which may point to a read error. The chain combines TRBV7-7 with TRBJ1-1; D may be TRBD1 (6 bases). CDR1 is SSHAT, CDR2 FNYEAQ, per germline (reference sequence). This CDR3 has 13 amino acids. In DNA form, the CDR3 reads TGTGCTAGCAGCTTAAACATGGACAGCTTAAGGTTCTTT. It translates to CASSLNMDSLRFF.

This clone was seen a single time. The chain combines TRBV5-1 with TRBJ2-3; 7 bases are shared with TRBD1. This CDR3 has 15 amino acids. After removal of 3 bases from V and 0 bases from J, the junction contained 4 bases not matched to a gene. Germline V gene sequence: CDR1 SGHRS, CDR2 YFSETQ. CDR3 loop: CASSSPGQSTDTQYF. As DNA, the CDR3 is TGCGCCAGCAGCTCACCGGGACAGAGCACAGATACGCAGTATTTT.

V gene TRBV5-1 combines with J gene TRBJ2-2; D not certain. V was shortened by 2 bases and J by 1 base, with 12 bases between the two germline ends. Germline assignment: CDR1 SGHRS and CDR2 YFSETQ. The CDR3 loop spans 16 amino acids. CDR3 region: CASSLGILGNTGELFF. The DNA of the CDR3 is TGCGCCAGCAGCTTAGGGATCCTTGGGAACACCGGGGAGCTGTTTTTT.

This clone was detected only a few times. The V and J genes are TRBV6-6 and TRBJ1-1, with unresolved D. CDR3 length: 14 amino acids. V dropped 6 bases and J dropped 1 base, with 12 bases sitting between them. Germline V lookup: CDR1 MNHNY, CDR2 SVGAGI (reference sequence). CDR3 DNA sequence: TGTGCCAGCAGGGAGACAACCCGGAACACTGAAGCTTTCTTT. Translation gives CASRETTRNTEAFF.

J is TRBJ2-5 and V is TRBV18; TRBD2 matches 10 bases. The trim removed 3 bases at V and 2 bases at J, leaving 3 bases unmatched. Germline CDR1 is KGHSH and CDR2 is LQKENI. This CDR3 spans 15 amino acids. The CDR3 is CASSPLLAGQETQYF. The CDR3 DNA reads as TGTGCCAGCTCACCTTTACTAGCGGGACAAGAGACCCAGTACTTC.

This clone was picked up a small number of times. The chain couples TRBV5-6 to TRBJ2-3; weak D call: TRBD2 (7 bases). V was clipped by 4 bases and J by 4 bases, with 16 bases between them. The CDR3 covers 15 residues. Germline CDR1 SGHDT, CDR2 YYEEEE. The CDR3 nucleotides are TGTGCCAGCAGCCCCTACACGGGGGGCGCAGATACGCAGTATTTT. It encodes CASSPYTGGADTQYF.

The chain joins TRBV6-1 to TRBJ2-5, with TRBD2 identical over 15 bases. The CDR3 has 16 amino acids. Trimming at V came to 3 bases and at J to 5 bases, leaving 4 bases not matched to a gene. Germline lookup yields CDR1 MNHNS and CDR2 SASEGT. CDR3 sequence reads: CASSDFGLAGGETQYF. DNA of the CDR3: TGTGCCAGCAGTGATTTCGGACTAGCGGGAGGGGAGACCCAGTACTTC.

This chain links TRBV15 with TRBJ1-4; the D is unclear. This CDR3 comprises 16 residues. V was pared by 1 base and J by 2 bases, with 11 bases between. Germline V gene sequence: CDR1 LNHNV, CDR2 YYDKDF (reference sequence). CDR3 residues: CATSRGRVSTNEKLFF. The DNA of the CDR3 is TGTGCCACCAGCAGAGGTCGAGTCTCCACTAATGAAAAACTGTTTTTT.

The rearrangement uses TRBV14 and TRBJ1-1; D is unclear. V was pared by 5 bases and J by 1 base, with 8 bases between. Germline V gene sequence: CDR1 SGHDN, CDR2 FVKESK. The CDR3 is 13 residues long. The CDR3 nucleotides read TGTGCCAGCAGCGCCCAATGGAACACTGAAGCTTTCTTT. This sequence encodes CASSAQWNTEAFF.

This clone was observed a single time. The V call is TRBV5-1, the J call TRBJ1-2; 10 bases map to TRBD1. The CDR3 consists of 15 residues. Germline V gene lookup returns CDR1 SGHRS and CDR2 YFSETQ. The trim removed 4 bases at V and 2 bases at J, leaving 5 bases unmatched. DNA of the CDR3: TGCGCCAGCAGCCCGAGGACAGGGGGAAACTATGGCTACACCTTC. Its protein is CASSPRTGGNYGYTF.

The DNA for the CDR3 is TGTGCCAGCAGCTTGCGAGGGAGGGATGAAAAACTGTTTTTT. Protein sequence: CASSLRGRDEKLFF. The chain uses TRBV5-4 and TRBJ1-4; D is undetermined. The CDR3 covers 14 residues. V shed 1 base and J shed 6 bases, with 10 bases lying between them. The V gene's germline CDR1 is SGHNT and CDR2 YYREEE (reference sequence).

The chain links TRBV19 to TRBJ2-7; 8 nucleotides align to TRBD2. This CDR3 has 15 residues. V gave up 3 bases and J gave up 0 bases; unmatched junction bases: 4. CDR1 and CDR2 from the germline V gene are LNHDA and SQIVND (reference sequence). The DNA of the CDR3 is TGTGCCAGTAGTATTACCGGGACTAGCTCCTACGAGCAGTACTTC. It is translated as CASSITGTSSYEQYF.

The sample holds a few counts of this clone. The rearrangement uses TRBV5-5 and TRBJ2-1; maybe TRBD2 (6 bases). V was trimmed by 0 bases and J by 0 bases, leaving 10 bases between them. The CDR3 is made up of 16 amino acids. Looked up from germline, CDR1 is SGHKS and CDR2 is YYEKEE (reference sequence). CDR3 DNA sequence: TGTGCCAGCAGCTTGGATAGCGGTAACTCCTACAATGAGCAGTTCTTC. Protein sequence: CASSLDSGNSYNEQFF.